This TCR beta chain comes out of a study of CD8 T cells in ankylosing spondylitis. Study conclusions and caveats: Some of the motif variants had earlier been found in reactive arthritis patients' fluid and blood.

With regard to this clonotype: Its antigen is not known.

Quantitative barcoded 5'-RACE was used to prepare TCR beta libraries. TCRdb redid the calling of the 5' RACE reads with MiXCR, one entry per CDR3 protein. Of about 39,000 distinct CDR3 sequences detected, about 9.3% appear once; the ten largest clones hold roughly 15%. This CDR3 has 14 amino acids. Trimming shortened V by 0 bases and J by 5 bases, and 9 bases separated the two germline ends. CDR1 is SGHTA and CDR2 is FQGTGA in the germline V gene. V and J are TRBV7-3 and TRBJ2-3; D uncertain. Specimen: blood, either unsorted or a sorted T cell fraction (not recorded which). This TCR was sampled from a male donor with ankylosing spondylitis or in good health (not recorded which). The CDR3 DNA reads TGTGCCAGCAGCTTAACCGGCTGGGGAGATACGCAGTATTTT. Residues: CASSLTGWGDTQYF.